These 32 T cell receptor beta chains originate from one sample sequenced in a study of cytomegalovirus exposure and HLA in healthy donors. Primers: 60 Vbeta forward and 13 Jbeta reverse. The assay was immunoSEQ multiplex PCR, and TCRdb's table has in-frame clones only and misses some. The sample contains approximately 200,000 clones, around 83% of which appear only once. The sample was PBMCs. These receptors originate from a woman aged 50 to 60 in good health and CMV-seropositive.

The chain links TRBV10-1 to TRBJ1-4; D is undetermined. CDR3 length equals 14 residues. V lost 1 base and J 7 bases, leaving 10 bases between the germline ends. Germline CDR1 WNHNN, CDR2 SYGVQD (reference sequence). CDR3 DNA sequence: TGCGCCAGCAGTGAGTGTGGGCTTCGTGAAAAACTGTTTTTT. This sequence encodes CASSECGLREKLFF.

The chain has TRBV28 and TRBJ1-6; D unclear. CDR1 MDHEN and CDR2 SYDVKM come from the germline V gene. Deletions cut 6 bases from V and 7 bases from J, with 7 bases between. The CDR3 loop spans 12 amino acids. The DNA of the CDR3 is TGTGCCAGCAGAGCGGCGAATTCACCCCTCCACTTT. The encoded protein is CASRAANSPLHF.

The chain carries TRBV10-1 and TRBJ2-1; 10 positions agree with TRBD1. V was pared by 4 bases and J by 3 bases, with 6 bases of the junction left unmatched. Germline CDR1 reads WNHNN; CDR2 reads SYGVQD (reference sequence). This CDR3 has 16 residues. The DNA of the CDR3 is TGCGCCAGCAGTGGACAGGGGGCTGGGCTCTACAATGAGCAGTTCTTC. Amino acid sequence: CASSGQGAGLYNEQFF.

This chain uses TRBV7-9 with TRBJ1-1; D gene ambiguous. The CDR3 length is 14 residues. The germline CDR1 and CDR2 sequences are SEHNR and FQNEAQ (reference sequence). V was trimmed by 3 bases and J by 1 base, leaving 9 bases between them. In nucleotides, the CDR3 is TGTGCCAGCAGCTTGCCCTACGGGAACACTGAAGCTTTCTTT. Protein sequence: CASSLPYGNTEAFF.

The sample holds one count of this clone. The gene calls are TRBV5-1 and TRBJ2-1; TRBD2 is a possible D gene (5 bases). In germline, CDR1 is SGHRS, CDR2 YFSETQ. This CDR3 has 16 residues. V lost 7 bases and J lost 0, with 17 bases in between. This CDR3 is CASHQTPGSSYNEQFF. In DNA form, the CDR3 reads TGCGCCAGCCACCAGACCCCGGGAAGCTCCTACAATGAGCAGTTCTTC. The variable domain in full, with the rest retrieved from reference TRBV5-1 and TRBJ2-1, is KAGVTQTPRYLIKTRGQQVTLSCSPISGHRSVSWYQQTPGQGLQFLFEYFSETQRNKGNFPGRFSGRQFSNSRSEMNVSTLELGDSALYLCASHQTPGSSYNEQFFGPGTRLTVL.

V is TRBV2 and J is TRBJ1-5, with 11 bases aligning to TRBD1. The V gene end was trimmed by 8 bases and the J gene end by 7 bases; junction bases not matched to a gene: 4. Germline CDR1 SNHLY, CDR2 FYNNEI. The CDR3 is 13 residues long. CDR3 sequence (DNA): TGTGCCAGCGGGGGACAGGGGGAACAGCCCCAGCATTTT. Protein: CASGGQGEQPQHF. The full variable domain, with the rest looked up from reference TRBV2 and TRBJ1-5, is EPEVTQTPSHQVTQMGQEVILRCVPISNHLYFYWYRQILGQKVEFLVSFYNNEISEKSEIFDDQFSVERPDGSNFTLKIRSTKLEDSAMYFCASGGQGEQPQHFGDGTRLSIL.

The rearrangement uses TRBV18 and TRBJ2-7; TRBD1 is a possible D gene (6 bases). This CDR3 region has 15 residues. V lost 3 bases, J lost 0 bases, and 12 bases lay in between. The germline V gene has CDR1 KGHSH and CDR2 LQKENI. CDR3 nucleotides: TGTGCCAGCTCACCCGTAGGACAGAGCTCCTACGAGCAGTACTTC. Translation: CASSPVGQSSYEQYF.

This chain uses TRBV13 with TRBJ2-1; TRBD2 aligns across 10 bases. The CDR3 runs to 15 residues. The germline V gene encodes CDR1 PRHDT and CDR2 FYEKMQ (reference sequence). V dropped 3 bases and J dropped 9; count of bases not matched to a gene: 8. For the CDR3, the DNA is TGTGCCAGCAGCTTCCCCGGGACTAGCGTGCCTGAGCAGTTCTTC. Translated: CASSFPGTSVPEQFF.

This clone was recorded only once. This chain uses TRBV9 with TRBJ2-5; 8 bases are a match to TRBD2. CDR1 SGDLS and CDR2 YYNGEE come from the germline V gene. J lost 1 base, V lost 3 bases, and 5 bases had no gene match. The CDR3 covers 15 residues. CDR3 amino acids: CASSASRGGQETQYF. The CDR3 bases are TGTGCCAGCAGCGCGTCCCGGGGGGGCCAAGAGACCCAGTACTTC.

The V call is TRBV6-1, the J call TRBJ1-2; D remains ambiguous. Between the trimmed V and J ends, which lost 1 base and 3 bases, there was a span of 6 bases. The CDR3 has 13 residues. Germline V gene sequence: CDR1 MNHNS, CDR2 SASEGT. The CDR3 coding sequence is TGTGCCAGCAGTGAAGGGCAGTACTATGGCTACACCTTC. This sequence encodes CASSEGQYYGYTF.

The CDR3 protein is CASSSAGTNEKLFF. The CDR3 nucleotides read TGTGCCAGCAGCAGTGCCGGGACTAATGAAAAACTGTTTTTT. This rearrangement joins TRBV6-5 to TRBJ1-4, with D unclear. Germline CDR1 reads MNHEY; CDR2 reads SVGAGI. Trimming took off 6 bases at V and 2 bases at J, with 10 bases between the two ends. The CDR3 consists of 14 residues.

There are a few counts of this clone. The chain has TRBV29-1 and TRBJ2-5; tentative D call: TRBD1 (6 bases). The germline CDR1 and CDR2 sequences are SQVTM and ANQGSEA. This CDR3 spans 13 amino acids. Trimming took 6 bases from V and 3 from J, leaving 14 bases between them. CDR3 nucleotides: TGCAGCGTAGCGGAGACAGGAGAAGAGACCCAGTACTTC. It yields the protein CSVAETGEETQYF.

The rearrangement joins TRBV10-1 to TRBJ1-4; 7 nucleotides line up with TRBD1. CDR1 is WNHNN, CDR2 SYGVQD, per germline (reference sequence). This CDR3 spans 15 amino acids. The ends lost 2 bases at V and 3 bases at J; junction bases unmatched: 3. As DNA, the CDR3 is TGCGCCAGCAGTGAGAGGGGGCACTCTAATGAAAAACTGTTTTTT. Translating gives CASSERGHSNEKLFF.

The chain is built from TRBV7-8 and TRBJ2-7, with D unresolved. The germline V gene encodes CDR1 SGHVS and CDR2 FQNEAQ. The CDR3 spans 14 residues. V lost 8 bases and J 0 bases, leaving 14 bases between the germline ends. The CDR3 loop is CASLAFPISYEQYF. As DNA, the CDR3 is TGTGCCAGCCTCGCTTTTCCTATCTCCTACGAGCAGTACTTC.

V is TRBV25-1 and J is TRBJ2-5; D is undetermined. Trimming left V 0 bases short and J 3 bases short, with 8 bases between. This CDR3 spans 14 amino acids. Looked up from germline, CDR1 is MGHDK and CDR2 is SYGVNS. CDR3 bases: TGTGCCAGCAGTGAATATAACCGAGAAGAGACCCAGTACTTC. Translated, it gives CASSEYNREETQYF.

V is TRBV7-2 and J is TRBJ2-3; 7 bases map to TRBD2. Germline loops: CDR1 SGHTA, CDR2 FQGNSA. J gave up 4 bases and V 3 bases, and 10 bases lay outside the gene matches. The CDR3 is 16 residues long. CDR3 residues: CASSFRRLALADTQYF. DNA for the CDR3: TGTGCCAGCAGCTTCCGTCGACTAGCTCTCGCAGATACGCAGTATTTT.

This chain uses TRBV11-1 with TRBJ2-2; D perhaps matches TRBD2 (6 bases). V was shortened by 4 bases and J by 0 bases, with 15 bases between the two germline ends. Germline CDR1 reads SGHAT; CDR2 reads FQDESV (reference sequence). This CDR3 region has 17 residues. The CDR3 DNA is TGTGCCAGCAGCTGGGGTGCGTGGGAGGCGAACACCGGGGAGCTGTTTTTT. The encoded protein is CASSWGAWEANTGELFF.

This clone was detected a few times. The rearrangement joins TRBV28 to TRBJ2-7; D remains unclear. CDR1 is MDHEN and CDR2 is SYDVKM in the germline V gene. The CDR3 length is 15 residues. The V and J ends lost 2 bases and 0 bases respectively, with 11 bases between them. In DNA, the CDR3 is TGTGCCAGCAGTTTACCCGACACATACTCCTACGAGCAGTACTTC. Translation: CASSLPDTYSYEQYF. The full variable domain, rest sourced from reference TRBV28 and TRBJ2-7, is DVKVTQSSRYLVKRTGEKVFLECVQDMDHENMFWYRQDPGLGLRLIYFSYDVKMKEKGDIPEGYSVSREKKERFSLILESASTNQTSMYLCASSLPDTYSYEQYFGPGTRLTVT.

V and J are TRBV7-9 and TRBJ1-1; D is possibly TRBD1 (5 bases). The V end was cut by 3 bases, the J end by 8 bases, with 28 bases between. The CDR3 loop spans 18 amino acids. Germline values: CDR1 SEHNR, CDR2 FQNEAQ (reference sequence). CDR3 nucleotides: TGTGCCAGCAGCTTCTATGGGTTGAAACAGGTTGGGGCTTCCGAAGCTTTCTTT. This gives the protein CASSFYGLKQVGASEAFF.

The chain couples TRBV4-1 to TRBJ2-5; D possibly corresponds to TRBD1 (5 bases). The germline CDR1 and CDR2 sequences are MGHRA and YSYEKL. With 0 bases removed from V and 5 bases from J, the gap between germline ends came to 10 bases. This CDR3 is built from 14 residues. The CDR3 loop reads CASSQEPGIETQYF. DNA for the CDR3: TGCGCCAGCAGCCAAGAACCAGGGATTGAGACCCAGTACTTC.

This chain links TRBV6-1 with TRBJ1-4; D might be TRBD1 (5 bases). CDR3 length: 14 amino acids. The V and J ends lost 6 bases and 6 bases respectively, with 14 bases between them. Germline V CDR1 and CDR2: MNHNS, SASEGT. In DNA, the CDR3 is TGTGCCAGCAGCGGGGGGAGGAGCGATGAAAAACTGTTTTTT. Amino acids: CASSGGRSDEKLFF.

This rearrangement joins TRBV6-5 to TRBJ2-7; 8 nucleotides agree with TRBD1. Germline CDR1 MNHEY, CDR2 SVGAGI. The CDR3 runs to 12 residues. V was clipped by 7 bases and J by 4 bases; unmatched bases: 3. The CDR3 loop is CASTRDRYEQYF. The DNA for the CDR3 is TGTGCCAGCACGCGGGACAGGTACGAGCAGTACTTC.

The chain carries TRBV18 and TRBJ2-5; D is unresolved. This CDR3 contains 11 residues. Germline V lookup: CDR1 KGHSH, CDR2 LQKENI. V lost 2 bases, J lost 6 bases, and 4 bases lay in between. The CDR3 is CASSPGQTQYF. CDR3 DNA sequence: TGTGCCAGCTCACCAGGGCAGACCCAGTACTTC.

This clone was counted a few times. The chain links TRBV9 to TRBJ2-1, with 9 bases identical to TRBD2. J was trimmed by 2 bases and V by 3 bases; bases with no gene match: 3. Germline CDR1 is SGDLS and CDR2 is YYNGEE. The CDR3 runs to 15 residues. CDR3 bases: TGTGCCAGCAGCGGTCTAGCGGGAACCTACAATGAGCAGTTCTTC. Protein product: CASSGLAGTYNEQFF.

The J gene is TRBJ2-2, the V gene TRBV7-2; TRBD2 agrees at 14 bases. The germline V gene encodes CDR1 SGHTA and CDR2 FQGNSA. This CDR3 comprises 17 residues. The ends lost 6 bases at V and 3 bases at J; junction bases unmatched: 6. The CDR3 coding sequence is TGTGCCAGCAGGGGTTGGGGACTAGCGGGAGACACCGGGGAGCTGTTTTTT. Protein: CASRGWGLAGDTGELFF.

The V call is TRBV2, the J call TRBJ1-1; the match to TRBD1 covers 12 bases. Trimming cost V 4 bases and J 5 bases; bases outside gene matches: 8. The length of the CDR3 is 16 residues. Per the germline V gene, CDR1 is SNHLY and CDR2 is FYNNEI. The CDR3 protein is CASSGDRGQRGTEAFF. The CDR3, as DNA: TGTGCCAGCAGTGGGGACAGGGGGCAGAGGGGGACTGAAGCTTTCTTT. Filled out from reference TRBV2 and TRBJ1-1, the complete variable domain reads EPEVTQTPSHQVTQMGQEVILRCVPISNHLYFYWYRQILGQKVEFLVSFYNNEISEKSEIFDDQFSVERPDGSNFTLKIRSTKLEDSAMYFCASSGDRGQRGTEAFFGQGTRLTVV.

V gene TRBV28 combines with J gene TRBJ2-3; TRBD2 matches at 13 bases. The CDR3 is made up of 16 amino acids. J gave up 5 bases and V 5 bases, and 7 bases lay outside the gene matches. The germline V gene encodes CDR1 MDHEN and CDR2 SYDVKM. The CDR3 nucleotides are TGTGCCAGCAGTCAGACTAGCGGGAGGTTGTTAGATACGCAGTATTTT. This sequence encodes CASSQTSGRLLDTQYF.

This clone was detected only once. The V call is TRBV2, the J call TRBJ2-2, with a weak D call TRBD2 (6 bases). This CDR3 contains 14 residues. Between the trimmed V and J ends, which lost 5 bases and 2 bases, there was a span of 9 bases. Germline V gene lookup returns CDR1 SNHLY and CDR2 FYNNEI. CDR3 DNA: TGTGCCAGCAGTAAGACTAGTAACACCGGGGAGCTGTTTTTT. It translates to CASSKTSNTGELFF.

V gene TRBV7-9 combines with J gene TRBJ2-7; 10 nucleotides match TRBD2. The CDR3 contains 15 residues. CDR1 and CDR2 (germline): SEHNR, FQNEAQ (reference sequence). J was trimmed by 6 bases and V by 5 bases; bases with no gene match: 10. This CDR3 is CASSPFPSGGSEQYF. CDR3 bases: TGTGCCAGCAGCCCTTTCCCTAGCGGGGGTAGCGAGCAGTACTTC. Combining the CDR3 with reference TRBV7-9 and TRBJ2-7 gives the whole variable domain DTGVSQNPRHKITKRGQNVTFRCDPISEHNRLYWYRQTLGQGPEFLTYFQNEAQLEKSRLLSDRFSAERPKGSFSTLEIQRTEQGDSAMYLCASSPFPSGGSEQYFGPGTRLTVT.

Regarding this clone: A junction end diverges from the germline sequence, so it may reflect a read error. CDR3 amino acids: CSSSSTGGVAKNIQYF. Here the CDR3 DNA reads TGTTCCAGCAGCTCTACCGGGGGAGTAGCCAAAAACATTCAGTACTTC. The chain has TRBV7-9 and TRBJ2-4; tentative D call: TRBD2 (6 bases). Germline CDR1 SEHNR, CDR2 FQNEAQ (reference sequence). This CDR3 region has 16 residues. Full variable domain (rest looked up from reference TRBV7-9 and TRBJ2-4): DTGVSQNPRHKITKRGQNVTFRCDPISEHNRLYWYRQTLGQGPEFLTYFQNEAQLEKSRLLSDRFSAERPKGSFSTLEIQRTEQGDSAMYLCSSSSTGGVAKNIQYFGAGTRLSVL.

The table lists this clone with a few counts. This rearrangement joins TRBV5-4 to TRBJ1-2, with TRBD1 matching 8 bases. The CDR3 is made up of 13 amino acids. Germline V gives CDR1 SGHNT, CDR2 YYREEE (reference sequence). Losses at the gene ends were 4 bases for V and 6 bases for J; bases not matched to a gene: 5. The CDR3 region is CASSTDRDDGYTF. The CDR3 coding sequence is TGTGCCAGCAGCACGGACAGGGATGATGGCTACACCTTC.

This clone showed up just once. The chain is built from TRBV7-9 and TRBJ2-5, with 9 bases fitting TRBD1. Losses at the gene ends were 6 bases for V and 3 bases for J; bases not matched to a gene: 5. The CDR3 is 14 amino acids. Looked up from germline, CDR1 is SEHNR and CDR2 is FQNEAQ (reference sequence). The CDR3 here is CASSSGQGEETQYF. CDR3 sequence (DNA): TGTGCCAGCAGTTCGGGACAGGGAGAAGAGACCCAGTACTTC. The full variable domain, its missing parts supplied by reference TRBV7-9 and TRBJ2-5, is DTGVSQNPRHKITKRGQNVTFRCDPISEHNRLYWYRQTLGQGPEFLTYFQNEAQLEKSRLLSDRFSAERPKGSFSTLEIQRTEQGDSAMYLCASSSGQGEETQYFGPGTRLLVL.